This entry lists 8 T cell receptor beta chains sequenced from one sample in a study of blood T cell repertoires in COVID-19. Profiled with immunoSEQ multiplex PCR; TCRdb holds only in-frame clones, not every one. The repertoire holds about 200,000 clones, about 84% seen once, with 9.5% to 15% in the top ten. Sequenced: peripheral blood. Receptors originate from a human donor in a cohort sampled during active COVID-19.

The chain joins TRBV6-5 to TRBJ1-1, with 7 bases that match TRBD1. The CDR3 is made up of 14 amino acids. The V gene's germline CDR1 is MNHEY and CDR2 SVGAGI. Unmatched junction bases numbered 5, after V lost 0 bases and J lost 7 bases. Here the CDR3 reads CASSYSRDRVEAFF. Written as DNA, the CDR3 is TGTGCCAGCAGTTACTCCCGGGACAGAGTTGAAGCTTTCTTT.

Many counts were recorded for this clone. Here the CDR3 reads CASSQGTGLTSQETQYF. CDR3 bases: TGTGCCAGCAGCCAAGGGACGGGACTGACGTCGCAAGAGACCCAGTACTTC. The chain has TRBV4-2 and TRBJ2-5; D perhaps matches TRBD2 (6 bases). This CDR3 is built from 17 residues. Per germline, CDR1 LGHNA and CDR2 YNFKEQ. V was cut by 1 base and J by 2 bases, with 17 bases left in between.

The chain recombines TRBV7-2 with TRBJ2-1, with D possibly TRBD1 on 6 matching bases. Germline V gene data show CDR1 as SGHTA and CDR2 as FQGNSA. Trimming removed 0 bases at V and 4 bases at J, with 10 bases between. CDR3 size: 15 residues. The CDR3 reads CASSLAGAGYNEQFF. CDR3 nucleotide sequence: TGTGCCAGCAGCTTAGCGGGGGCAGGATACAATGAGCAGTTCTTC.

The chain employs TRBV6-5 and TRBJ2-2, with 8 bases matching TRBD2. This CDR3 comprises 14 residues. Germline trimming cut 6 bases from V and 5 bases from J; bases unmatched to any gene: 5. Germline CDR1 reads MNHEY; CDR2 reads SVGAGI. In DNA, the CDR3 is TGTGCCAGCAGCCGTGGGACTAGGACCGGGGAGCTGTTTTTT. Translation gives CASSRGTRTGELFF.

This clone has a single count. The J gene is TRBJ2-3, the V gene TRBV12-3 or TRBV12-4; perhaps TRBD2 as D (5 bases). The CDR3 covers 11 residues. V lost 10 bases to trimming and J lost 5 bases, with 10 bases between them. CDR3 protein: CATAEGDTQYF. The CDR3 DNA reads as TGTGCCACCGCCGAGGGAGATACGCAGTATTTT.

The rearrangement links TRBV11-2 to TRBJ2-1, with 9 nucleotides matching TRBD2. There are 16 residues in the CDR3. The germline V gene has CDR1 SGHAT and CDR2 FQNNGV. J lost 7 bases, V lost 2 bases, and 9 bases had no gene match. DNA for the CDR3: TGTGCCAGCAGCTTATTCCAGGGCGGGGGGGGGAATGAGCAGTTCTTC. This gives the protein CASSLFQGGGGNEQFF.

This chain links TRBV2 with TRBJ1-1, with TRBD1 identical over 7 bases. The CDR3 is 12 amino acids. V trimming: 7 bases; J trimming: 4 bases; junction bases outside the gene matches: 3. CDR1 is SNHLY, CDR2 FYNNEI, per germline. CDR3 coding DNA: TGTGCCAGCACCCAGGGGGTCACTGAAGCTTTCTTT. Amino acids: CASTQGVTEAFF. Complete variable domain (other parts from reference TRBV2 and TRBJ1-1): EPEVTQTPSHQVTQMGQEVILRCVPISNHLYFYWYRQILGQKVEFLVSFYNNEISEKSEIFDDQFSVERPDGSNFTLKIRSTKLEDSAMYFCASTQGVTEAFFGQGTRLTVV.

The chain carries TRBV7-2 and TRBJ1-2; D possibly corresponds to TRBD1 (5 bases). CDR1 and CDR2 (germline): SGHTA, FQGNSA. The CDR3 has 15 residues. V lost 1 base and J lost 2, with 11 bases in between. The CDR3 DNA follows: TGTGCCAGCAGCTTAGAGGCAGGGCGCAACTATGGCTACACCTTC. The encoded protein is CASSLEAGRNYGYTF.